This T cell receptor beta chain was documented in a study of blood T cells in healthy people across ages. Whole-study findings and limits: Age showed a roughly linear inverse relationship with TCR beta diversity per million T cells.

A second PCR of roughly 6 to 12 cycles used a sample-barcoded 5' primer and a J-beta primer mix. TCRdb re-called the 5' RACE reads with MiXCR, one entry per CDR3 protein. The sample comprises roughly 860,000 distinct CDR3 sequences, around 62% of which are singletons, and around a quarter rests with the top ten. Trimming removed 2 bases from V and 8 bases from J; junction bases left unmatched: 7. The CDR3 totals 14 residues. Germline CDR1 SGDLS, CDR2 YYNGEE. As concerns this clonotype: Its specificity is not known.

The sequence was obtained from a man aged 25-45 years in good health. This rearrangement joins TRBV9 to TRBJ1-2; 9 positions agree with TRBD1. The sequenced sample was blood. In DNA, the CDR3 is TGTGCCAGCAGCGTTGCCGGACAGGGGAGCGGCTACACCTTC. Its translation is CASSVAGQGSGYTF.